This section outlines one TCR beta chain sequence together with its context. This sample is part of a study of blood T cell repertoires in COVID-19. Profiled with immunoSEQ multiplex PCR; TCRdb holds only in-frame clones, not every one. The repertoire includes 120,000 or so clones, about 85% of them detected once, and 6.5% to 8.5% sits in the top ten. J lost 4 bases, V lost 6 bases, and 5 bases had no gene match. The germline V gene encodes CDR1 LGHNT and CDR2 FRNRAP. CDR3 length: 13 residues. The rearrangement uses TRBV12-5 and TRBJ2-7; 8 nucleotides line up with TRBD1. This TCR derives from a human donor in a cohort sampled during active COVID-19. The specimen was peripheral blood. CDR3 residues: CASGWTGNYEQYF. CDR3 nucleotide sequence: TGTGCTAGTGGATGGACAGGGAATTACGAGCAGTACTTC.